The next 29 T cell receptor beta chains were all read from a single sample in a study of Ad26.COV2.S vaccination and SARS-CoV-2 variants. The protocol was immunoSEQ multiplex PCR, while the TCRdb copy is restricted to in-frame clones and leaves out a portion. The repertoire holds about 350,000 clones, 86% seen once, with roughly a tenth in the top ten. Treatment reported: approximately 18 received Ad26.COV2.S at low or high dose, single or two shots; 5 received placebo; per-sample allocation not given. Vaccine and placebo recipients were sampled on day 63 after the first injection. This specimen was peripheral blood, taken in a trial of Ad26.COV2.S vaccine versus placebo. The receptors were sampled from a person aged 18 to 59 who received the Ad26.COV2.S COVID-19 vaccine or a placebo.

The CDR3 DNA reads TGTGCCAGTACACCACCGGGACAGGGAATAGAGACCCAGTACTTC. It translates to CASTPPGQGIETQYF. V and J are TRBV19 and TRBJ2-5; 9 bases are a match to TRBD1. Germline V CDR1 and CDR2: LNHDA, SQIVND (reference sequence). The CDR3 covers 15 residues. The V and J ends lost 7 bases and 4 bases, in that order; junction bases with no gene match: 10.

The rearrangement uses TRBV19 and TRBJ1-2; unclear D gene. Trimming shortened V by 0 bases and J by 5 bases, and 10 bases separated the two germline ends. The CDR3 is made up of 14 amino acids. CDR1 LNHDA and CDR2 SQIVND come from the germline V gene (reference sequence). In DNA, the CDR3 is TGTGCCAGTAGTATAGAACACAGCTCTTATGGCTACACCTTC. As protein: CASSIEHSSYGYTF.

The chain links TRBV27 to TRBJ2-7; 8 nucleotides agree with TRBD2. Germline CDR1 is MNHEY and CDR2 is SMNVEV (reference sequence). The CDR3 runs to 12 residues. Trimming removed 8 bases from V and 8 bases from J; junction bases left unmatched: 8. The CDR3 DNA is TGTGCCAGCGGACGACTAGCGCTCAAGCAGTACTTC. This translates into CASGRLALKQYF.

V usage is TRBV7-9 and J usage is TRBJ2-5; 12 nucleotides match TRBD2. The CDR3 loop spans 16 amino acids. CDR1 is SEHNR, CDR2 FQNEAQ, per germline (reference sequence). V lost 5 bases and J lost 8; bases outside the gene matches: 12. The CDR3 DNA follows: TGTGCCAGCAGCGACGGCCAGGGACTAGCGGGCCTCACCCAGTACTTC. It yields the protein CASSDGQGLAGLTQYF.

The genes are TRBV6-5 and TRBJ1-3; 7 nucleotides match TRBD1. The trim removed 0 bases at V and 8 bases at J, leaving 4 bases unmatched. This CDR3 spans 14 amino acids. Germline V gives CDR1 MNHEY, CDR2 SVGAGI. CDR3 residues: CASSYSDRRDTIYF. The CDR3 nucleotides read TGTGCCAGCAGTTACTCGGACAGGAGGGACACCATATATTTT.

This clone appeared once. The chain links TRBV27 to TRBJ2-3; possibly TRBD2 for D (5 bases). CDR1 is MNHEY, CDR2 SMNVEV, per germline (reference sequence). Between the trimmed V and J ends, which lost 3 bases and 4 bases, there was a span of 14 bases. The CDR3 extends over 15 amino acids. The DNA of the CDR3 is TGTGCCAGCAGTTTCTCGGGGATGGGAGCAGATACGCAGTATTTT. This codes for CASSFSGMGADTQYF.

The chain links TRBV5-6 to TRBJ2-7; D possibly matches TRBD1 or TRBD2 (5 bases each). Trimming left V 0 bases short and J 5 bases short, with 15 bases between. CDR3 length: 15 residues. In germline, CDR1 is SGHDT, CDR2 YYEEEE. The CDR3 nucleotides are TGTGCCAGCAGCTTGGTTTTTGCAGGGACCAACGAGCAGTACTTC. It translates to CASSLVFAGTNEQYF.

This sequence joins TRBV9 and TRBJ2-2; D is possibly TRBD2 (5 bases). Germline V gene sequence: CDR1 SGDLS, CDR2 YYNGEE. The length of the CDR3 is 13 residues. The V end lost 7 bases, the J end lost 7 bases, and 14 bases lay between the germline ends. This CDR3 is CASSKVEGGELFF. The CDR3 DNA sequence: TGTGCCAGCTCCAAAGTAGAGGGCGGGGAGCTGTTTTTT.

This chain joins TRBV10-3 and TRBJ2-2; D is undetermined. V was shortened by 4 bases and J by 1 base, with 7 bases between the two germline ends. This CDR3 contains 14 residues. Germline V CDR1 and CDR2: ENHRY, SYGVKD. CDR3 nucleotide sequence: TGTGCCATCAGTGGGATCCAGAACACCGGGGAGCTGTTTTTT. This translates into CAISGIQNTGELFF.

The CDR3 protein is CASSQVAGNQPQHF. DNA for the CDR3: TGTGCCAGCAGCCAAGTGGCGGGGAATCAGCCCCAGCATTTT. The rearrangement links TRBV3-1 (or the pseudogene TRBV3-2) to TRBJ1-5; D unresolved. This CDR3 is 14 amino acids long. From germline, CDR1 is LGHDT and CDR2 YNNKEL (reference sequence). The V gene lost 1 base and the J gene lost 4 bases, with 8 bases spanning the gap.

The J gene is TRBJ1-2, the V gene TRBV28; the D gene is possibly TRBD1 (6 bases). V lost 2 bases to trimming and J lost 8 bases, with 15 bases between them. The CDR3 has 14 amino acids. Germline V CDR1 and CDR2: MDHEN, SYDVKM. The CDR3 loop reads CASSLSQGYLGYTF. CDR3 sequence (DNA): TGTGCCAGCAGTTTAAGCCAGGGGTACTTGGGCTACACCTTC.

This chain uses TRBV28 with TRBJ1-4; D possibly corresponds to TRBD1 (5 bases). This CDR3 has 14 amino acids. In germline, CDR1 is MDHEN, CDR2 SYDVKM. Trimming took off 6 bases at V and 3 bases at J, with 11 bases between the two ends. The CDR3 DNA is TGTGCCAGCAGCGAACAGGTCCCTAATGAAAAACTGTTTTTT. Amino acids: CASSEQVPNEKLFF.

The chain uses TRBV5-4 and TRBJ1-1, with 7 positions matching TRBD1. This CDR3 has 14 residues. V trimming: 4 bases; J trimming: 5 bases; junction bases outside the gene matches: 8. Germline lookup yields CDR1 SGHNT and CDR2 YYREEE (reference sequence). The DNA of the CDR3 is TGTGCCAGCAGCCCACCGGGACAGCAAACTGAAGCTTTCTTT. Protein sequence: CASSPPGQQTEAFF.

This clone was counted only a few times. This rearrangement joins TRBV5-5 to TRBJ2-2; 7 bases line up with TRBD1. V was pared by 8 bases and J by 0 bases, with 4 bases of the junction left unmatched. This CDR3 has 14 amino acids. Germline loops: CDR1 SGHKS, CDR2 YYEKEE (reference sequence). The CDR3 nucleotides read TGTGCCAGTTTGGACAGGACGAACACCGGGGAGCTGTTTTTT. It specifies CASLDRTNTGELFF. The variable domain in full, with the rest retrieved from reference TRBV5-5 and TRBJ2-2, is DAGVTQSPTHLIKTRGQQVTLRCSPISGHKSVSWYQQVLGQGPQFIFQYYEKEERGRGNFPDRFSARQFPNYSSELNVNALLLGDSALYLCASLDRTNTGELFFGEGSRLTVL.

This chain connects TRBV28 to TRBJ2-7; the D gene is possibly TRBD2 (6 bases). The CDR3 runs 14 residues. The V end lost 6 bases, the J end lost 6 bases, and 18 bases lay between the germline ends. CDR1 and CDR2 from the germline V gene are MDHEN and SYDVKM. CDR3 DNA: TGTGCCAGCAGCACGGGGGTGGCCTCGCGCGAGCAGTACTTC. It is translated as CASSTGVASREQYF.

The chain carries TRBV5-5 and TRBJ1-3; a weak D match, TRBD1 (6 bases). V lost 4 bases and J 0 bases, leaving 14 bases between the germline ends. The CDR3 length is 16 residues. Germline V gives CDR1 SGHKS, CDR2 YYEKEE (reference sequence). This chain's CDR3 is CASSTGTSLSGNTIYF. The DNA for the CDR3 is TGTGCCAGCAGCACCGGGACATCGCTCTCTGGAAACACCATATATTTT.

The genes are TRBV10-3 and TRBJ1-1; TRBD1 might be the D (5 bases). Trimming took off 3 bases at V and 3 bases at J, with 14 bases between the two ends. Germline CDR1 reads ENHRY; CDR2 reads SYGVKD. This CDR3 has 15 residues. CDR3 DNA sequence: TGTGCCATCAGTGACCAGCAGGGTTACGACACTGAAGCTTTCTTT. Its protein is CAISDQQGYDTEAFF.

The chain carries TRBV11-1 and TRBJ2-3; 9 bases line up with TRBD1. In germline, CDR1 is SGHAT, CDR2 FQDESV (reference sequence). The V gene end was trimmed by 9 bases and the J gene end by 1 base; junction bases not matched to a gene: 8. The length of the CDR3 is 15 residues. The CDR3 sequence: CASTRTGEGTDTQYF. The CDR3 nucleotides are TGTGCCAGTACAAGGACAGGGGAAGGCACAGATACGCAGTATTTT.

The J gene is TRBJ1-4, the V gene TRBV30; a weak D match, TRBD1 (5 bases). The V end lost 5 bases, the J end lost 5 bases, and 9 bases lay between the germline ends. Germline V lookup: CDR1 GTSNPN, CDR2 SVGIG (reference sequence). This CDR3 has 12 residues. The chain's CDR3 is CAWQGANEKLFF. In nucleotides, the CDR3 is TGTGCCTGGCAGGGTGCCAATGAAAAACTGTTTTTT.

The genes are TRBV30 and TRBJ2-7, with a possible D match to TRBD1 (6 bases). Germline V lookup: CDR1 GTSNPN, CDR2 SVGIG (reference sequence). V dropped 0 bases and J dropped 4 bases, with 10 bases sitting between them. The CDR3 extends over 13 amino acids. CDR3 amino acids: CAWSVGGPYEQYF. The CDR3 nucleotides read TGTGCCTGGAGTGTAGGGGGACCTTACGAGCAGTACTTC.

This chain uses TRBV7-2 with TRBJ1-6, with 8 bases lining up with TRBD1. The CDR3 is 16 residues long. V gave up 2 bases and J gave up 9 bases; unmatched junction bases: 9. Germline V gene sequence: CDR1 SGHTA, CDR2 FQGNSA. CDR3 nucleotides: TGTGCCAGCAGCTTAATGGTGACAGGGGTTAGTTCACCCCTCCACTTT. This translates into CASSLMVTGVSSPLHF. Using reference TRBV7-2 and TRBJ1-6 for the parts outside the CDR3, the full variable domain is GAGVSQSPSNKVTEKGKDVELRCDPISGHTALYWYRQSLGQGLEFLIYFQGNSAPDKSGLPSDRFSAERTGGSVSTLTIQRTQQEDSAVYLCASSLMVTGVSSPLHFGNGTRLTVT.

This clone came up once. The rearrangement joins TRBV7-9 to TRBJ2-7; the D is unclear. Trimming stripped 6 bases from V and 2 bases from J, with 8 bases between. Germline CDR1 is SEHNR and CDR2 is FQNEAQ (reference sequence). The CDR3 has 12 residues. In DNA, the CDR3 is TGTGCCAGCAGTCCGACGGCCTACGAGCAGTACTTC. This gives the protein CASSPTAYEQYF.

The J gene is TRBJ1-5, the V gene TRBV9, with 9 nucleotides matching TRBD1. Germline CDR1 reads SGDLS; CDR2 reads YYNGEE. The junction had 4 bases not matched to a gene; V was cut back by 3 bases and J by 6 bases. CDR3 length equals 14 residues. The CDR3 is CASSETGGGQPQHF. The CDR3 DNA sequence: TGTGCCAGCAGCGAGACAGGGGGGGGTCAGCCCCAGCATTTT.

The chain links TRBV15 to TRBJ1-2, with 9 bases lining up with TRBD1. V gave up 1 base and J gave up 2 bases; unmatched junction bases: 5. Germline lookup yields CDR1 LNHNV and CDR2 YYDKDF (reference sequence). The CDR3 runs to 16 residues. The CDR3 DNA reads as TGTGCCACCAGCAGAGGCGGGACAGGGACGAACTATGGCTACACCTTC. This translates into CATSRGGTGTNYGYTF.

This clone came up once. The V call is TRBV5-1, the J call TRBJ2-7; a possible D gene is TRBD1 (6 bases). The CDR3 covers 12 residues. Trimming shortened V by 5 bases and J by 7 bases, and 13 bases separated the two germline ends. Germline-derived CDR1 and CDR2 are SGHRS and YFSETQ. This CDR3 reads CASRTGLGEQYF. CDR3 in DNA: TGCGCCAGCAGGACAGGCCTAGGTGAGCAGTACTTC.

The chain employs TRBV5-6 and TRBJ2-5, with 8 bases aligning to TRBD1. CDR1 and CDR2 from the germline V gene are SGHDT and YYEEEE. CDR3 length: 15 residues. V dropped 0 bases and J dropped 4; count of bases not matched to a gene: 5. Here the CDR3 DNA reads TGTGCCAGCAGCTTGGGGCAGGGGGCCGGAGAGACCCAGTACTTC. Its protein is CASSLGQGAGETQYF. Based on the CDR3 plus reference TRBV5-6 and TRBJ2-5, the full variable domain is DAGVTQSPTHLIKTRGQQVTLRCSPKSGHDTVSWYQQALGQGPQFIFQYYEEEERQRGNFPDRFSGHQFPNYSSELNVNALLLGDSALYLCASSLGQGAGETQYFGPGTRLLVL.

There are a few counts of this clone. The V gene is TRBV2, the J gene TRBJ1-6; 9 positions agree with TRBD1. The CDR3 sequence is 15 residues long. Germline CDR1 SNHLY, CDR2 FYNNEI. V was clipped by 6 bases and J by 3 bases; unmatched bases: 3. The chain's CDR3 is CASSGQGYYNSPLHF. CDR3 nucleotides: TGTGCCAGCAGCGGACAGGGGTACTATAATTCACCCCTCCACTTT.

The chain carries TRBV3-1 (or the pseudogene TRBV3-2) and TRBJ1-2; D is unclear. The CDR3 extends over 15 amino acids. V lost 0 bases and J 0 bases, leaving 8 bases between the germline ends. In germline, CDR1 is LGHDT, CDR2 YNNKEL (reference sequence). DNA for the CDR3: TGTGCCAGCAGCCAAGATTACGTACCTAACTATGGCTACACCTTC. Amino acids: CASSQDYVPNYGYTF.

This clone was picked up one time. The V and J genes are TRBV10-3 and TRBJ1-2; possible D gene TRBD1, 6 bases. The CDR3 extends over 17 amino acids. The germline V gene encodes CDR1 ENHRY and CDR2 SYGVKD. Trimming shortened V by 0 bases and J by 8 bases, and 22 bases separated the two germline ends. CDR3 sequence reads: CAISESSQSGGLDGYTF. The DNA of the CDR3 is TGTGCCATCAGTGAGTCGTCGCAGTCGGGGGGCCTGGACGGCTACACCTTC.